A single sample is the source of the 12 T cell receptor beta chains below, sequenced in a study of T cell clones after liver transplantation. Clones were read by immunoSEQ multiplex PCR, and TCRdb kept only the in-frame ones, dropping some. Of 50,000 to 55,000 clones listed, 55% to 85% are singletons. The material was CD4+ T cells from blood, obtained less than 70 months after liver transplant. Source of these receptors: a human patient who received a liver transplant. Some of these T cells may belong to the graft donor.

This rearrangement joins TRBV7-9 to TRBJ1-4, with D possibly TRBD1 on 6 matching bases. Trimming took 5 bases from V and 10 from J, leaving 17 bases between them. The germline V gene has CDR1 SEHNR and CDR2 FQNEAQ (reference sequence). The CDR3 totals 14 residues. DNA for the CDR3: TGTGCCAGCAGCCCTCGCGCAGGGGAGGGAAAACTGTTTTTT. Translated: CASSPRAGEGKLFF.

J is TRBJ2-1 and V is TRBV29-1; weak D call: TRBD1 (5 bases). Germline V gene sequence: CDR1 SQVTM, CDR2 ANQGSEA. The CDR3 has 11 residues. V dropped 3 bases and J dropped 7 bases, with 7 bases sitting between them. The CDR3: CSVDRVNEQFF. CDR3 coding DNA: TGCAGCGTTGACAGGGTAAATGAGCAGTTCTTC.

The rearrangement uses TRBV5-6 and TRBJ1-3, with TRBD1 matching 8 bases. The germline gives CDR1 SGHDT, CDR2 YYEEEE. The CDR3 contains 16 residues. The junction had 5 bases not matched to a gene; V was cut back by 1 base and J by 2 bases. The CDR3 here is CASSLPVTGAGNTIYF. The CDR3 DNA is TGTGCCAGCAGCTTGCCCGTGACAGGGGCTGGAAACACCATATATTTT.

This CDR3 reads CASSGAPHTNEKLFF. The CDR3 coding sequence is TGTGCCAGCAGTGGTGCGCCTCATACTAATGAAAAACTGTTTTTT. The chain employs TRBV7-7 and TRBJ1-4, with D hard to call. CDR1 and CDR2 from the germline V gene are SSHAT and FNYEAQ (reference sequence). V was pared by 6 bases and J by 2 bases, with 13 bases between. The CDR3 consists of 15 residues.

This clone was seen more than once but under ten times. The gene calls are TRBV2 and TRBJ2-1; possible D gene TRBD1, 6 bases. Germline assignment: CDR1 SNHLY and CDR2 FYNNEI. V lost 3 bases and J lost 0, with 12 bases in between. The CDR3 loop spans 16 amino acids. CDR3 DNA: TGTGCCAGCAGTGATCAGGGGCCGGGCTCCTACAATGAGCAGTTCTTC. Encoded protein: CASSDQGPGSYNEQFF.

The V call is TRBV4-2, the J call TRBJ2-2, with D perhaps matching TRBD1 (5 bases). The CDR3 extends over 14 amino acids. Germline values: CDR1 LGHNA, CDR2 YNFKEQ. Trimming stripped 3 bases from V and 8 bases from J, with 13 bases between. The CDR3 loop is CASSHGAGAGELFF. The DNA for the CDR3 is TGTGCCAGCAGCCATGGGGCAGGTGCGGGGGAGCTGTTTTTT.

The chain couples TRBV7-2 to TRBJ1-1; D remains unclear. The V and J ends lost 1 base and 5 bases respectively, with 5 bases between them. From germline, CDR1 is SGHTA and CDR2 FQGNSA. This CDR3 contains 12 residues. DNA of the CDR3: TGTGCCAGCAGCTTAGTCAGGACTGAAGCTTTCTTT. It yields the protein CASSLVRTEAFF.

This rearrangement joins TRBV6-4 to TRBJ1-6; 9 bases line up with TRBD1. CDR3 size: 14 residues. Trimming cost V 6 bases and J 8 bases; bases outside gene matches: 5. Germline CDR1 is MRHNA and CDR2 is SNTAGT. The CDR3 loop is CASRGQGVDSPLHF. CDR3 DNA sequence: TGTGCCAGCAGGGGACAGGGAGTAGATTCACCCCTCCACTTT.

The chain combines TRBV6-1 with TRBJ1-4, with 9 bases fitting TRBD1. CDR3 size: 14 residues. Trimming removed 4 bases from V and 8 bases from J; junction bases left unmatched: 5. Germline CDR1 is MNHNS and CDR2 is SASEGT. In nucleotides, the CDR3 is TGTGCCAGCAGTGGGACAGGGGTCGGAGAAAAACTGTTTTTT. It translates to CASSGTGVGEKLFF.

This clone was recorded a few times. This chain uses TRBV5-6 with TRBJ1-2, with 9 bases aligning to TRBD1. This CDR3 contains 13 residues. Trimming cost V 5 bases and J 4 bases; bases outside gene matches: 3. Germline lookup yields CDR1 SGHDT and CDR2 YYEEEE. The CDR3 spells CASRLDRGYGYTF. In nucleotides, the CDR3 is TGTGCCAGCAGGCTGGACAGGGGCTATGGCTACACCTTC.

The rearrangement joins TRBV28 to TRBJ2-2; 10 bases map to TRBD1. J gave up 3 bases and V 8 bases, and 0 bases lay outside the gene matches. The CDR3 contains 13 residues. In germline, CDR1 is MDHEN, CDR2 SYDVKM. The CDR3 region has the DNA TGTGCCAGCGGGACAGGGGACACCGGGGAGCTGTTTTTT. It specifies CASGTGDTGELFF.

The genes are TRBV4-2 and TRBJ1-5, with D uncertain. V lost 0 bases, J lost 0 bases, and 18 bases lay in between. This CDR3 comprises 19 residues. Germline V gene data show CDR1 as LGHNA and CDR2 as YNFKEQ. DNA of the CDR3: TGTGCCAGCAGCCAAGAAGCGGAGTCGGGCGCTGATAGCAATCAGCCCCAGCATTTT. It encodes CASSQEAESGADSNQPQHF.